This T cell receptor (beta chain) originates from a study of T cell responses to AZD1222 COVID-19 vaccine. This table comes from immunoSEQ multiplex PCR, and its TCRdb copy is limited to in-frame clones, with some not included. The sample gives around 100,000 clones, less than 95% of which show up once; 1% to 1.5% is in the top ten. Findings of the study overall: Dominant at 160-218 and 743-854, vaccine-associated CD4 TCRs also spanned spike. When two AZD1222 doses had been given, Spike-specific TCR breadth and depth rose. Repertoires in all cases were sampled only once the peak T cell response had passed.

The V gene lost 7 bases and the J gene lost 5 bases, with 12 bases spanning the gap. The CDR3 is 12 residues long. Germline lookup yields CDR1 SNHLY and CDR2 FYNNEI. Note on this clone: Its antigen is as yet unknown.

V and J are TRBV2 and TRBJ2-7, with D maybe TRBD2 (6 bases). The source of this sequence is an adult in good health. Sequencing used peripheral blood, obtained on day 0 of AZD1222 vaccination. The CDR3 sequence is CASTRRRDEQYF. Here the CDR3 DNA reads TGTGCCAGCACCCGGCGGAGGGACGAGCAGTACTTC. Filled out from reference TRBV2 and TRBJ2-7, the complete variable domain reads EPEVTQTPSHQVTQMGQEVILRCVPISNHLYFYWYRQILGQKVEFLVSFYNNEISEKSEIFDDQFSVERPDGSNFTLKIRSTKLEDSAMYFCASTRRRDEQYFGPGTRLTVT.